Listed here are 32 T cell receptor beta chains from one sample, sequenced in a study of shared clonotypes between healthy human individuals (dated by TCRdb to the early 2020s). Receptor amplification or capture employed the immunoSEQ multiplex PCR assay. Held by TCRdb, this immuneACCESS table contains in-frame sequences only and omits some clones. Under half of the omission traces to an unresolved V gene where checked; the cause of the rest is unknown. This sample gives 2.5 million or so clones in total; roughly nine tenths of them show up just once. The ten largest clones capture over 0.12% of the sample. The material sequenced was naive CD4+ T cells sorted from blood. Interpreted using the paper, the cell subset or site label stands for: CD45RA+ positively selected. These TCRs come from a man younger than 30 in good health.

The V and J genes are TRBV6-1 and TRBJ1-1; TRBD1 matches at 9 bases. Germline V gene lookup returns CDR1 MNHNS and CDR2 SASEGT. The CDR3 contains 14 residues. V lost 7 bases to trimming and J lost 4 bases; unmatched junction nucleotides: 7. CDR3 nucleotides: TGTGCCAGCATCCCAGGACAGGGGCTCACTGAAGCTTTCTTT. Its protein product is CASIPGQGLTEAFF.

The gene calls are TRBV6-5 and TRBJ2-7; the D is unclear. With 4 bases removed from V and 6 bases from J, the gap between germline ends came to 10 bases. The V gene's germline CDR1 is MNHEY and CDR2 SVGAGI. The CDR3 has 12 amino acids. CDR3 sequence (DNA): TGTGCCAGCAGTTTCGGAGTGGGCGAGCAGTACTTC. This encodes CASSFGVGEQYF.

The chain employs TRBV6-1 and TRBJ2-3, with TRBD1 matching over 7 bases. V trimming: 3 bases; J trimming: 5 bases; junction bases outside the gene matches: 2. The CDR3 loop spans 13 amino acids. Looked up from germline, CDR1 is MNHNS and CDR2 is SASEGT. The chain's CDR3 is CASSETGIDTQYF. The DNA of the CDR3 is TGTGCCAGCAGTGAGACAGGGATAGATACGCAGTATTTT.

The V gene is TRBV11-2, the J gene TRBJ2-2; D possibly corresponds to TRBD1 (5 bases). The V end was cut by 5 bases, the J end by 7 bases, with 14 bases between. CDR3 length: 14 residues. Germline V gives CDR1 SGHAT, CDR2 FQNNGV. The DNA for the CDR3 is TGTGCCAGCAGCCAGGGCAGGGTGGTCGGGGAGCTGTTTTTT. It is translated as CASSQGRVVGELFF.

The chain is built from TRBV5-1 and TRBJ2-6; D unclear. Per germline, CDR1 SGHRS and CDR2 YFSETQ. The ends were cut back, 4 bases at V and 3 bases at J, with 23 bases in the middle. This CDR3 is built from 19 residues. The CDR3 sequence is CASSGPWDSKIGGANVLTF. CDR3 DNA: TGCGCCAGCAGCGGCCCCTGGGATTCGAAAATAGGTGGGGCCAACGTCCTGACTTTC.

This chain connects TRBV2 to TRBJ1-5; TRBD1 matches 9 bases. From germline, CDR1 is SNHLY and CDR2 FYNNEI. With V trimmed by 6 bases and J by 5 bases, 8 bases remained unmatched. This CDR3 region has 15 residues. The CDR3 sequence: CASSPGTGWDQPQHF. DNA of the CDR3: TGTGCCAGCAGCCCCGGGACAGGGTGGGATCAGCCCCAGCATTTT.

V gene TRBV30 combines with J gene TRBJ1-6; 7 bases are a match to TRBD1. The V segment lost 1 base and the J segment 3 bases; nucleotides outside the gene matches: 3. The germline gives CDR1 GTSNPN, CDR2 SVGIG (reference sequence). The CDR3 totals 15 residues. The CDR3 sequence: CAWSGDRRYNSPLHF. The CDR3 DNA follows: TGTGCCTGGAGTGGGGACAGACGCTATAATTCACCCCTCCACTTT. The entire variable domain, with the rest obtained from reference TRBV30 and TRBJ1-6, is as follows: SQTIHQWPATLVQPVGSPLSLECTVEGTSNPNLYWYRQAAGRGLQLLFYSVGIGQISSEVPQNLSASRPQDRQFILSSKKLLLSDSGFYLCAWSGDRRYNSPLHFGNGTRLTVT.

The chain is built from TRBV27 and TRBJ2-2, with TRBD2 matching over 11 bases. The CDR3 covers 21 residues. J gave up 0 bases and V 5 bases, and 17 bases lay outside the gene matches. The germline CDR1 and CDR2 sequences are MNHEY and SMNVEV (reference sequence). The chain's CDR3 is CASSPAGMQRLAGTNTGELFF. CDR3 in DNA: TGTGCCAGCAGTCCGGCAGGGATGCAACGACTAGCGGGGACGAACACCGGGGAGCTGTTTTTT.

This sequence joins TRBV4-1 and TRBJ1-3; D unclear. This CDR3 spans 17 amino acids. The V gene lost 4 bases and the J gene lost 0 bases, with 16 bases spanning the gap. CDR1 and CDR2 from the germline V gene are MGHRA and YSYEKL. CDR3 in amino acids: CASSPSPDGDSGNTIYF. Here the CDR3 DNA reads TGCGCCAGCAGCCCCTCTCCCGATGGGGACTCTGGAAACACCATATATTTT.

The rearrangement joins TRBV7-3 to TRBJ2-3; 10 bases match TRBD2. The V and J ends lost 6 bases and 1 base, in that order; junction bases with no gene match: 7. Germline-derived CDR1 and CDR2 are SGHTA and FQGTGA. The CDR3 is 16 amino acids. The CDR3: CASRPGLAVRTDTQYF. The CDR3 DNA is TGTGCCAGCAGGCCCGGACTAGCGGTGCGCACAGATACGCAGTATTTT. Together with reference TRBV7-3 and TRBJ2-3, the CDR3 gives the full variable domain: GAGVSQTPSNKVTEKGKYVELRCDPISGHTALYWYRQSLGQGPEFLIYFQGTGAADDSGLPNDRFFAVRPEGSVSTLKIQRTERGDSAVYLCASRPGLAVRTDTQYFGPGTRLTVL.

This chain joins TRBV7-9 and TRBJ2-1, with 9 bases lining up with TRBD1. The germline V gene encodes CDR1 SEHNR and CDR2 FQNEAQ (reference sequence). CDR3 length: 16 residues. With V trimmed by 0 bases and J by 10 bases, 10 bases remained unmatched. The CDR3 loop is CASSLAKGQGSWEQFF. The CDR3 nucleotides are TGTGCCAGCAGCTTAGCTAAGGGACAGGGTTCATGGGAGCAGTTCTTC.

This chain links TRBV27 with TRBJ1-2; 9 bases fit TRBD1. Germline V CDR1 and CDR2: MNHEY, SMNVEV (reference sequence). V dropped 5 bases and J dropped 7; count of bases not matched to a gene: 2. This CDR3 spans 12 amino acids. Here the CDR3 DNA reads TGTGCCAGCAGTGACAGGGGGACTGGCTACACCTTC. Amino acids: CASSDRGTGYTF.

Note on this clone: The identical CDR3 is also encoded by other nucleotide sequences in the sample. CDR3 in amino acids: CASSLGSPQETQYF. CDR3 sequence (DNA): TGCGCCAGCAGCTTGGGCAGCCCCCAAGAGACCCAGTACTTC. The chain employs TRBV5-1 and TRBJ2-5; no clear D gene. V gave up 0 bases and J gave up 1 base, with 7 bases separating them. The V gene's germline CDR1 is SGHRS and CDR2 YFSETQ. This CDR3 has 14 residues.

The genes are TRBV19 and TRBJ2-6; D is uncertain. Germline V gives CDR1 LNHDA, CDR2 SQIVND (reference sequence). This CDR3 comprises 15 residues. The ends were cut back, 4 bases at V and 2 bases at J, with 9 bases in the middle. The DNA of the CDR3 is TGTGCCAGTAGTAATACAGCAACTGGGGCCAACGTCCTGACTTTC. Its protein is CASSNTATGANVLTF.

The chain combines TRBV28 with TRBJ1-3; maybe TRBD1 (6 bases). This CDR3 is built from 14 residues. Trimming left V 5 bases short and J 0 bases short, with 8 bases between. From germline, CDR1 is MDHEN and CDR2 SYDVKM. CDR3 in DNA: TGTGCCAGCAGTGGACAGAACTCTGGAAACACCATATATTTT. It yields the protein CASSGQNSGNTIYF.

In the case of this clone: Compared with germline, one end of the junction differs, possibly owing to a read error. V usage is TRBV7-7 and J usage is TRBJ2-5; perhaps TRBD1 as D (6 bases). The CDR3 length is 16 residues. CDR1 is SSHAT, CDR2 FNYEAQ, per germline (reference sequence). The DNA of the CDR3 is TGTGCTAGCAGCCCCTGGGACAACAAAGGGGCGGAGACCCAGTACTTC. This translates into CASSPWDNKGAETQYF. The full variable domain, rest sourced from reference TRBV7-7 and TRBJ2-5, is GAGVSQSPRYKVTKRGQDVTLRCDPISSHATLYWYQQALGQGPEFLTYFNYEAQPDKSGLPSDRFSAERPEGSISTLTIQRTEQRDSAMYRCASSPWDNKGAETQYFGPGTRLLVL.

The chain uses TRBV9 and TRBJ1-1; D is perhaps TRBD1 (6 bases). This CDR3 spans 15 amino acids. V lost 4 bases, J lost 5 bases, and 18 bases lay in between. Looked up from germline, CDR1 is SGDLS and CDR2 is YYNGEE. CDR3 DNA: TGTGCCAGCAGCCCCCAGTTGGAGGGGGGGACTGAAGCTTTCTTT. Protein: CASSPQLEGGTEAFF.

This clone appeared a single time. The J gene is TRBJ2-7, the V gene TRBV19; tentative D call: TRBD2 (5 bases). Germline V gene data show CDR1 as LNHDA and CDR2 as SQIVND (reference sequence). V was cut by 3 bases and J by 0 bases, with 15 bases left in between. CDR3 length equals 16 residues. CDR3: CASSISGLTSSYEQYF. The CDR3 nucleotides are TGTGCCAGTAGTATCTCCGGACTCACGAGCTCCTACGAGCAGTACTTC.

This chain uses TRBV2 with TRBJ1-6; D might be TRBD1 (5 bases). The germline V gene encodes CDR1 SNHLY and CDR2 FYNNEI. The CDR3 contains 21 residues. Between the trimmed V and J ends, which lost 3 bases and 3 bases, there was a span of 27 bases. The CDR3 is CASSDRKGGQGLRIYNSPLHF. In nucleotides, the CDR3 is TGTGCCAGCAGTGATCGGAAGGGAGGGCAGGGTCTACGTATCTATAATTCACCCCTCCACTTT.

The chain employs TRBV5-1 and TRBJ2-3, with 16 bases identical to TRBD2. Germline V gives CDR1 SGHRS, CDR2 YFSETQ. Unmatched junction bases numbered 7, after V lost 3 bases and J lost 0 bases. The CDR3 loop spans 19 amino acids. The CDR3 sequence is CASSSGTSGGATSTDTQYF. CDR3 in DNA: TGCGCCAGCAGCTCCGGGACTAGCGGGGGGGCAACTAGCACAGATACGCAGTATTTT. The entire variable domain, with the rest obtained from reference TRBV5-1 and TRBJ2-3, is as follows: KAGVTQTPRYLIKTRGQQVTLSCSPISGHRSVSWYQQTPGQGLQFLFEYFSETQRNKGNFPGRFSGRQFSNSRSEMNVSTLELGDSALYLCASSSGTSGGATSTDTQYFGPGTRLTVL.

V is TRBV28 and J is TRBJ2-7, with a possible D match to TRBD1 (6 bases). The germline CDR1 and CDR2 sequences are MDHEN and SYDVKM. V was clipped by 5 bases and J by 4 bases, with 21 bases between them. This CDR3 has 16 residues. In DNA, the CDR3 is TGTGCCAGCAGTGCCCCTAGAGGGGGACCGGGGTACGAGCAGTACTTC. It translates to CASSAPRGGPGYEQYF.

J is TRBJ1-5 and V is TRBV10-3, with D uncertain. Trimming cost V 8 bases and J 8 bases, with 13 bases left between them. Germline V gene sequence: CDR1 ENHRY, CDR2 SYGVKD. This CDR3 region has 12 residues. CDR3: CAIGPGLEPQHF. The CDR3 DNA reads TGTGCCATCGGGCCTGGGCTGGAGCCCCAGCATTTT.

The chain carries TRBV28 and TRBJ1-3; TRBD1 matches at 7 bases. J was trimmed by 2 bases and V by 1 base; bases with no gene match: 2. The germline CDR1 and CDR2 sequences are MDHEN and SYDVKM. The CDR3 is made up of 15 amino acids. The CDR3 DNA is TGTGCCAGCAGTTTATCTACAGGGGCTGGAAACACCATATATTTT. Translation: CASSLSTGAGNTIYF.

J is TRBJ1-6 and V is TRBV25-1; D is undetermined. This CDR3 spans 15 amino acids. V shed 1 base and J shed 5 bases, with 9 bases lying between them. Germline V gene data show CDR1 as MGHDK and CDR2 as SYGVNS. The CDR3 DNA reads as TGTGCCAGCAGTGAATTCAAGGGTAATAATTCACCCCTCCACTTT. This encodes CASSEFKGNNSPLHF.

The chain uses TRBV10-3 and TRBJ2-5; tentative D call: TRBD2 (6 bases). V dropped 10 bases and J dropped 2 bases, with 14 bases sitting between them. Germline lookup yields CDR1 ENHRY and CDR2 SYGVKD. The CDR3 is 13 amino acids. The CDR3 nucleotides read TGTGCCACCTATGGGGGGTGGCAAGAGACCCAGTACTTC. It yields the protein CATYGGWQETQYF.

J is TRBJ2-4 and V is TRBV11-3; no clear D gene. The V gene lost 8 bases and the J gene lost 2 bases, with 13 bases spanning the gap. The CDR3 loop spans 14 amino acids. CDR1 and CDR2 from the germline V gene are SGHNT and YENEEA. The CDR3 spells CASPLQVTKNIQYF. DNA for the CDR3: TGTGCCAGCCCCCTCCAGGTGACCAAAAACATTCAGTACTTC. Full variable domain (outside the CDR3, taken from reference TRBV11-3 and TRBJ2-4): EAGVVQSPRYKIIEKKQPVAFWCNPISGHNTLYWYLQNLGQGPELLIRYENEEAVDDSQLPKDRFSAERLKGVDSTLKIQPAELGDSAVYLCASPLQVTKNIQYFGAGTRLSVL.

The chain uses TRBV9 and TRBJ2-2; TRBD2 aligns across 8 bases. After removal of 0 bases from V and 0 bases from J, the junction contained 1 base not matched to a gene. The length of the CDR3 is 16 residues. Germline CDR1 SGDLS, CDR2 YYNGEE. This CDR3 is CASSVDSGANTGELFF. In nucleotides, the CDR3 is TGTGCCAGCAGCGTAGATAGCGGGGCGAACACCGGGGAGCTGTTTTTT.

The V and J genes are TRBV28 and TRBJ1-2, with D perhaps matching TRBD1 (6 bases). Trimming took 6 bases from V and 4 from J, leaving 9 bases between them. From germline, CDR1 is MDHEN and CDR2 SYDVKM. The CDR3 runs 12 residues. The CDR3 protein is CASSGQFYGYTF. CDR3 sequence (DNA): TGTGCCAGCAGCGGACAGTTCTATGGCTACACCTTC.

V usage is TRBV7-3 and J usage is TRBJ2-7, with 14 bases fitting TRBD2. With 5 bases clipped from V and 3 bases from J, the junction kept 18 bases outside the gene matches. CDR3 length: 20 amino acids. The germline V gene has CDR1 SGHTA and CDR2 FQGTGA. The CDR3 sequence: CASSPFGGQGLAGVLYEQYF. As DNA, the CDR3 is TGTGCCAGCAGCCCCTTTGGAGGGCAGGGACTAGCGGGGGTCCTCTACGAGCAGTACTTC.

The genes are TRBV6-1 and TRBJ1-2; unclear D gene. This CDR3 is built from 15 residues. The V gene lost 6 bases and the J gene lost 6 bases, with 20 bases spanning the gap. Germline V gene lookup returns CDR1 MNHNS and CDR2 SASEGT. CDR3 region: CASRLRTDRGDGYTF. The CDR3 DNA reads as TGTGCCAGCAGATTACGGACCGACCGAGGCGATGGCTACACCTTC.

The chain recombines TRBV30 with TRBJ1-5, with D unclear. The germline CDR1 and CDR2 sequences are GTSNPN and SVGIG (reference sequence). The CDR3 contains 15 residues. Trimming left V 2 bases short and J 3 bases short, with 14 bases between. The CDR3 loop reads CAWSRQTYSNQPQHF. CDR3 sequence (DNA): TGTGCCTGGAGTCGCCAGACCTACTCCAATCAGCCCCAGCATTTT.

The gene calls are TRBV2 and TRBJ1-1; no reliable D call. V was shortened by 3 bases and J by 8 bases, with 7 bases between the two germline ends. Germline V gene lookup returns CDR1 SNHLY and CDR2 FYNNEI. This CDR3 comprises 11 residues. This CDR3 reads CASSDGMEAFF. The DNA of the CDR3 is TGTGCCAGCAGTGACGGGATGGAAGCTTTCTTT.